This T cell receptor beta chain is drawn from a study of Graves' ophthalmopathy and Graves' hyperthyroidism. Amplified TCR beta CDR3 regions were obtained using RNA transcripts as template. An opening RT-PCR round employed HTBI primers and preceded a second-round multiplex PCR. TCRdb re-derived calls from the multiplex PCR reads in MiXCR, one entry per CDR3 protein. Of 340,000 or so distinct CDR3 sequences in the sample, roughly a sixth were seen once. On this clonotype itself: Its antigen is unknown.

Study-wide findings and caveats: Forecasting of ophthalmopathy progression by the model achieved almost 71% sensitivity and around 77% specificity. Distinction of ophthalmopathy from stable hyperthyroidism by a 13-signature model reached approximately 88% sensitivity and 81.08% specificity.

The CDR3 extends over 12 amino acids. Trimming pared 5 bases from V and 5 bases from J, leaving 9 bases between. Germline lookup yields CDR1 LGHNT and CDR2 FRNRAP. The chain uses TRBV12-5 and TRBJ2-5; the D gene is possibly TRBD1 (6 bases). The sequence was collected from an adult man with Graves' ophthalmopathy. The source material was peripheral blood. DNA of the CDR3: TGTGCTAGTGGTCCAGGGGAGGAGACCCAGTACTTC. It codes for CASGPGEETQYF.